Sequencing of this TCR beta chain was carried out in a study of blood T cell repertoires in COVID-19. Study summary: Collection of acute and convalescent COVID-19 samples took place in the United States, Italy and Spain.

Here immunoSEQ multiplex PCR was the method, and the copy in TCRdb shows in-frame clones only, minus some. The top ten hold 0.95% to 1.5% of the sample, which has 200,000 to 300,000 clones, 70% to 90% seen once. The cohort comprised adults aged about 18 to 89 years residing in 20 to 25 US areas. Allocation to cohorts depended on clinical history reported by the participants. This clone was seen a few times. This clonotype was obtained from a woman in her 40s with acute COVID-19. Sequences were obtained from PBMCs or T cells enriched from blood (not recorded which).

In nucleotides, the CDR3 is TGCGCCAGCAGCTTGGCCAGTTCCTCCTACGAGCAGTACTTC. This encodes CASSLASSSYEQYF. This rearrangement joins TRBV5-1 to TRBJ2-7; D remains unclear. CDR1 and CDR2 (germline): SGHRS, YFSETQ. The V gene lost 0 bases and the J gene lost 0 bases, with 7 bases spanning the gap. The CDR3 is 14 amino acids.